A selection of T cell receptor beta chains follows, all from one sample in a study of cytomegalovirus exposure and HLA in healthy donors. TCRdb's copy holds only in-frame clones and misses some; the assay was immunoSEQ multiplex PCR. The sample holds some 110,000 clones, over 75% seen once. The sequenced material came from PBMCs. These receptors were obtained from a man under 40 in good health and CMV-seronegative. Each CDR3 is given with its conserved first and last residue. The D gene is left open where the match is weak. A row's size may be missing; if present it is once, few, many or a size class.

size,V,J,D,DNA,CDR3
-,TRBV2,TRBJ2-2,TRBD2,TGTGCCAGCAGTGAAGCGGGGGGGAATCCCGGGGAGCTGTTTTTT,CASSEAGGNPGELFF
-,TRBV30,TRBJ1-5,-,TGTGCCTGGAGTGTTTCAGGGGCTGTCCTCGGGAGCAATCAGCCCCAGCATTTT,CAWSVSGAVLGSNQPQHF
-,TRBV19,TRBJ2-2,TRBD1,TGTGCCAGTAGTATTGCCCTTACAGGGGCGAATACCGGGGAGCTGTTTTTT,CASSIALTGANTGELFF
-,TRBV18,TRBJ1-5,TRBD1,TGTGCCAGCTCACCGGGACAGGGTGGTCAGCCCCAGCATTTT,CASSPGQGGQPQHF
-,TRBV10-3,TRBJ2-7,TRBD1,TGTGCCATCAGTGAGTCGACAGGGGACTACGAGCAGTACTTC,CAISESTGDYEQYF
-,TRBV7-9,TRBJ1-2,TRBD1,TGTGCCAGCAGCTTAGACGCCGACAGGGTCTACACCTTC,CASSLDADRVYTF
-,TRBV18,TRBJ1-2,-,TGTGCCAGCTCACCAGCAAGAGTAACTTTGGACTATGGCTACACCTTC,CASSPARVTLDYGYTF
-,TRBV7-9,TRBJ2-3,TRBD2,TGTGCCAGCAGCTTGGGGCTAGCGGGGGCCACAGATACGCAGTATTTT,CASSLGLAGATDTQYF
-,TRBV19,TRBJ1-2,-,TGTGCCAGTAGTATCCCACAGGGAAGCGGCTACACCTTC,CASSIPQGSGYTF
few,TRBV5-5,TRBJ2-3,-,TGTGCCAGCAGCGACCGGACTAGCACAGATACGCAGTATTTT,CASSDRTSTDTQYF
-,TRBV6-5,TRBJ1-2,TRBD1,TGTGCCAGCAGTTATCGGGCAGGGGGCTCCTATGGCTACACCTTC,CASSYRAGGSYGYTF
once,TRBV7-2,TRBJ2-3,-,TGTGCCAGCAGCCCGTCGAGCTTGGCAGATACGCAGTATTTT,CASSPSSLADTQYF
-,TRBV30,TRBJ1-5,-,TGTGCCTGGAGTGAACAGAGCAATCAGCCCCAGCATTTT,CAWSEQSNQPQHF
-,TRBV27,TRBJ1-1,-,TGTGCCAGCAGTTTAAAAGACAGACTCGGGACTGAAGCTTTCTTT,CASSLKDRLGTEAFF
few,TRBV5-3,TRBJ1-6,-,TGTGCCAGAAGCTCAAGGAGCGGTGGGCATTCACCCCTCCACTTT,CARSSRSGGHSPLHF
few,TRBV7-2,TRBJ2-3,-,TGTGCCAGCAGCCCCGGGACTGCCCTTATGGGAGATACGCAGTATTTT,CASSPGTALMGDTQYF
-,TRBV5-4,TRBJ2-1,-,TGTGCCAGCAGCTTGGGGGGCCCGAGTGAGCAGTTCTTC,CASSLGGPSEQFF
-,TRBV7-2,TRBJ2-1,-,TGTGCCAGCAGCCCCGGGACTCAGAGTTGGGAGCAGTTCTTC,CASSPGTQSWEQFF
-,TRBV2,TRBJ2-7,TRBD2,TGTGCCAGCAGTGAAGATGGGGTAGCGGGGAAACTCTACGAGCAGTACTTC,CASSEDGVAGKLYEQYF
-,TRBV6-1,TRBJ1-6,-,TGTGCCACGTACTACAAGACAGGCCTCTCACCCCTCCACTTT,CATYYKTGLSPLHF
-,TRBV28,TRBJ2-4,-,TGTGCCAGCAGTTTGTACAGCCTCGGAAACAGTCAGTACTTC,CASSLYSLGNSQYF
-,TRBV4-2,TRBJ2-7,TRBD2,TGTGCCAGCAGCCCCCGGGGGGGCTCGGGCGAGCAGTACTTC,CASSPRGGSGEQYF
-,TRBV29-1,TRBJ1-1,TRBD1,TGCAGCGTGGAGCCCCTGACAGGGAAGAACACTGAAGCTTTCTTT,CSVEPLTGKNTEAFF
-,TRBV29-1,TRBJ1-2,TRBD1,TGCAGCGTTGACACCGGGACAGAGAACTATGGCTACACCTTC,CSVDTGTENYGYTF
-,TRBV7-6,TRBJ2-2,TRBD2,TGTGCCAGCAGGAGGACTAGCGGGGGGCAAGTGGGCACCGGGGAGCTGTTTTTT,CASRRTSGGQVGTGELFF
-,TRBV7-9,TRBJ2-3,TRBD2,TGTTCCAGCAGCTCTGGACTAGCGGGGGACACAGATACGCAGTATTTT,CSSSSGLAGDTDTQYF
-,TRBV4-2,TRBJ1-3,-,TGTGCCAGCAGCCAAGCAGGGGTCGGAAACACCATATATTTT,CASSQAGVGNTIYF
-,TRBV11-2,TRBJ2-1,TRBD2,TGTGCCAGCAGCCCCATCTCCGGGGGGGCGGACAATGAGCAGTTCTTC,CASSPISGGADNEQFF
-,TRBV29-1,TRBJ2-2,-,TGCAGCGCCAACGGACAGAATGGGGGGGAGCTGTTTTTT,CSANGQNGGELFF
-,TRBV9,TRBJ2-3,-,TGTGCCAGCAGCGTAATGAGCGGATCCACAGATACGCAGTATTTT,CASSVMSGSTDTQYF
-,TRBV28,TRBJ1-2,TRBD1,TGTGCCAGCAGTTTACCCGGGACAGGGGGCAGCGCCTTC,CASSLPGTGGSAF
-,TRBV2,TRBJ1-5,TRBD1,TGTGCCAGCATAATGGACAGGGGCAATCAGCCCCAGCATTTT,CASIMDRGNQPQHF
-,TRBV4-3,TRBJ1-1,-,TGCGCCAGCAGCCAAGCTGCGGCGCGGAGGAACACTGAAGCTTTCTTT,CASSQAAARRNTEAFF
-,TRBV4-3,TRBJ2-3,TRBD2,TGCGCCAGCAGCCAGAGGACTAGCGGGGGCACAGATACGCAGTATTTT,CASSQRTSGGTDTQYF
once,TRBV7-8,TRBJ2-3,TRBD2,TGTGCCAGCAGCTCGCTGCTAGCGGGGGCGGCAGATACGCAGTATTTT,CASSSLLAGAADTQYF
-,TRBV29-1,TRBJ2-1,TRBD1,TGCAGCGTTGAAGAATCGGGACAGGGCCGGGATGAGCAGTTCTTC,CSVEESGQGRDEQFF
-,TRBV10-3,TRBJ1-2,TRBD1,TGTGCCATCAGCCAGGGACAGGATAACTATGGCTACACCTTC,CAISQGQDNYGYTF
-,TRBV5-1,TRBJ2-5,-,TGCGCCAGCAGGGATGACAGGTACCAAGAGACCCAGTACTTC,CASRDDRYQETQYF
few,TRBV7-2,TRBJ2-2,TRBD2,TGTGCCAGCAGCCCCCGACTAGCGATGGCCGGGGAGCTGTTTTTT,CASSPRLAMAGELFF
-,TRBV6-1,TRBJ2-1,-,TGTGCCAGCAGTGAAGAGGGGGATAAATCCTACAATGAGCAGTTCTTC,CASSEEGDKSYNEQFF
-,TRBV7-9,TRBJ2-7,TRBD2,TGTGCCAGCAGCCAGACCGGGACTAGCGGGGGGGTAGACGAGCAGTACTTC,CASSQTGTSGGVDEQYF
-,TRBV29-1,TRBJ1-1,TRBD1,TGCAGCGTTGATTCTTGGACAGGGGGGATGAACACTGAAGCTTTCTTT,CSVDSWTGGMNTEAFF
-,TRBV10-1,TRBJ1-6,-,TGCGCCAGCAGTGAGTGGGGGCCTACTTCACCCCTCCACTTT,CASSEWGPTSPLHF
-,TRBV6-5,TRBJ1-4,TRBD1,TGTGCCAGCAGTCCCAACAGGGGTAATGAAAAACTGTTTTTT,CASSPNRGNEKLFF
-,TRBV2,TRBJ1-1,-,TGTGCCAGCAGTTTCGAGTGGCAGCGGAACACTGAAGCTTTCTTT,CASSFEWQRNTEAFF
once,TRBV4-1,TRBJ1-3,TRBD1,TGCGCCAGCAGCCAAGACGGCCCTCCGGACAGGGCTGCTTGGGGAAACACCATATATTTT,CASSQDGPPDRAAWGNTIYF
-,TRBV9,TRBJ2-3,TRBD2,TGTGCCAGCAGCGTAGATCCTAGCGGGGGGGCATCAGATACGCAGTATTTT,CASSVDPSGGASDTQYF
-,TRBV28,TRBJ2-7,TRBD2,TGTGCCAGCAGTTTAGGGGGACTAGCGGTAATCTACGAGCAGTACTTC,CASSLGGLAVIYEQYF